This TCR beta chain appears in the sequencing data of a study of metastatic and nonmetastatic thyroid tumors. Each patient came to thyroid surgery without any prior treatment (of any kind). Through MiXCR, TCRdb re-clonotyped the PCR reads. The sample shows roughly 93,000 clones, roughly 13% of them seen only once. This clone came up many times. The V gene's germline CDR1 is LGHNA and CDR2 YNFKEQ. V was shortened by 0 bases and J by 5 bases, with 7 bases between the two germline ends. The CDR3 spans 13 residues. Sequencing used blood. The receptor was isolated from a female donor with papillary thyroid cancer or a benign thyroid nodule (not recorded which). Some clones in this sample may be carry-over from other donors' samples. The V gene is TRBV4-2, the J gene TRBJ2-5; D gene uncertain. This CDR3 reads CASSQEGRETQYF. The CDR3 DNA reads TGTGCCAGCAGCCAAGAAGGAAGGGAGACCCAGTACTTC.